This T cell receptor (beta chain) was profiled in a study of T cells in localized non-small cell lung cancer. Study-wide points: Appearing in adjacent lung were a median approximately 60 of the top 100 tumor clones. Tumor showed lower T cell clonality than uninvolved adjacent lung, where it was highest. Sequencing, confined to only one tumor region, leaves heterogeneity possible.

The data were produced by immunoSEQ multiplex PCR, yet TCRdb's version contains in-frame clones alone and is incomplete. The table records roughly 4,500 clones, 20% to 25% of them present only once. The V segment lost 4 bases and the J segment 5 bases; nucleotides outside the gene matches: 10. The CDR3 extends over 15 amino acids. Germline CDR1 reads MNHGY; CDR2 reads SAAAGT. This clone was picked up a small number of times. Its specificity is unknown. This chain connects TRBV6-8 to TRBJ2-5; TRBD1 matches 7 bases. Sample: lung tumor tissue, taken before any cancer treatment. This TCR derives from a female donor of 60 years or more with stage I lung adenocarcinoma. Here the CDR3 DNA reads TGTGCCAGCAGTTCCCTAGACAGGGTGGGGGAGACCCAGTACTTC. Protein: CASSSLDRVGETQYF.